This entry concerns a single T cell receptor (beta chain). Its antigen is still unknown. Repertoires were generated with immunoSEQ multiplex PCR, while TCRdb's copy carries only in-frame clones and drops some. The data hold 96,000 or so clones, with about 90% observed a single time. The data derive from a study of graft-versus-host responses after intestinal transplantation. The study, taken as a whole, reports: Recipient marrow showed GvH clones, some seen first in ileum or blood. Allograft graft-versus-host to host-versus-graft clonal ratios ran high in patients with graft-donor T cell macrochimerism.

In germline, CDR1 is MNHEY, CDR2 SVGAGI. The CDR3 is 15 amino acids. With V trimmed by 4 bases and J by 4 bases, 6 bases remained unmatched. The sequence derives from a human donor who received an intestinal transplant. The sample in question was unstimulated CD4+ T cells sorted from spleen or lymph node cells, obtained before intestinal transplant. This chain joins TRBV6-5 and TRBJ2-7; 11 bases fit TRBD1. CDR3 nucleotides: TGTGCCAGCAGTTCTTCCGGGACAGGGGGATACGAGCAGTACTTC. It translates to CASSSSGTGGYEQYF.